The 3 T cell receptor beta chains below all came from one sample that was sequenced in a study of T cells in tuberculosis. The time point denotes: new active TB diagnosis, blood taken before or within 7 days of starting treatment. The assay was immunoSEQ multiplex PCR, and TCRdb's table has in-frame clones only and misses some. This sample has under 45,000 clones, with 85% to 95% found just once. Here the sequenced sample was PBMCs, taken at tuberculosis diagnosis. The receptors come from an adult with tuberculosis.

This chain joins TRBV9 and TRBJ1-1; D not resolved. CDR1 SGDLS and CDR2 YYNGEE come from the germline V gene. The CDR3 spans 12 residues. Trimming pared 4 bases from V and 11 bases from J, leaving 15 bases between. This CDR3 is CASSRESSYAFF. CDR3 nucleotides: TGTGCCAGCAGCAGGGAGTCTAGTTATGCTTTCTTT.

The chain combines TRBV5-5 with TRBJ2-1, with 9 bases that match TRBD2. V trimming: 5 bases; J trimming: 1 base; junction bases outside the gene matches: 7. Germline CDR1 is SGHKS and CDR2 is YYEKEE (reference sequence). This CDR3 has 16 residues. The CDR3 sequence is CASRGSGGLSYNEQFF. The CDR3 region has the DNA TGTGCCAGCAGAGGAAGCGGGGGGCTTTCCTACAATGAGCAGTTCTTC.

This sequence joins TRBV2 and TRBJ1-1, with TRBD1 as a possible D gene (6 bases). The germline V and J ends were trimmed by 10 bases and 1 base, with 10 bases remaining between them. Germline values: CDR1 SNHLY, CDR2 FYNNEI. CDR3 length: 12 amino acids. The CDR3 protein is CAKLQGNTEAFF. DNA of the CDR3: TGTGCCAAACTACAGGGGAACACTGAAGCTTTCTTT. The whole variable domain, remainder taken from reference TRBV2 and TRBJ1-1, is EPEVTQTPSHQVTQMGQEVILRCVPISNHLYFYWYRQILGQKVEFLVSFYNNEISEKSEIFDDQFSVERPDGSNFTLKIRSTKLEDSAMYFCAKLQGNTEAFFGQGTRLTVV.